This TCR beta chain was found in a study of cytomegalovirus exposure and HLA in healthy donors. The study, taken as a whole, reports: Versus the roughly 670-donor mean, an Asian-associated ancestry cluster reportedly showed fewer N-insertions in a later analysis.

V lost 11 bases and J lost 3, with 17 bases in between. The CDR3 sequence is 14 residues long. CDR1 and CDR2 from the germline V gene are LNHDA and SQIVND (reference sequence). For this clone: Antigen specificity is unknown.

Primers: 60 Vbeta forward and 13 Jbeta reverse. Using immunoSEQ multiplex PCR, the repertoire was profiled, and TCRdb retains in-frame clones only, with some absent. The sample consists of approximately 88,000 clones, 65% to 85% of them appearing once. Material for sequencing was PBMCs. This sequence was found in a man younger than 35 in good health and CMV-seronegative. V gene TRBV19 combines with J gene TRBJ1-3; the D gene is possibly TRBD1 (6 bases). CDR3 DNA: TGTGCCTCCCGGTCAGGGGTTAATGGAAACACCATATATTTT. It translates to CASRSGVNGNTIYF.